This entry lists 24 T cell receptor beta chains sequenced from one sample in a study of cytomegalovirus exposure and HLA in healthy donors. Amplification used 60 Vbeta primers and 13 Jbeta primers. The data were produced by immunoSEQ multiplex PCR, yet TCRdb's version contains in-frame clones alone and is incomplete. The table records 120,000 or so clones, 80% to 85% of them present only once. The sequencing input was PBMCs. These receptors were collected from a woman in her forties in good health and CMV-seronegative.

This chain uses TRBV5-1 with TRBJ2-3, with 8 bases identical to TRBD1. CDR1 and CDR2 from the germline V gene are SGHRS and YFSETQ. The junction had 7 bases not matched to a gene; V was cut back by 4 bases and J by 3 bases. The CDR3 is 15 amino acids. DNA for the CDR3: TGCGCCAGCAGCATACAGGGGGATGGTACAGATACGCAGTATTTT. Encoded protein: CASSIQGDGTDTQYF.

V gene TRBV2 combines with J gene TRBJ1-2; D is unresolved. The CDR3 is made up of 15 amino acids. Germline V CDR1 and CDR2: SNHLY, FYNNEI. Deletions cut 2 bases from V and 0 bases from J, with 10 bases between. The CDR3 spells CASSERGPSNYGYTF. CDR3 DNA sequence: TGTGCCAGCAGTGAAAGAGGGCCCTCTAACTATGGCTACACCTTC. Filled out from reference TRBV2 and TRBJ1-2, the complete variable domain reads EPEVTQTPSHQVTQMGQEVILRCVPISNHLYFYWYRQILGQKVEFLVSFYNNEISEKSEIFDDQFSVERPDGSNFTLKIRSTKLEDSAMYFCASSERGPSNYGYTFGSGTRLTVV.

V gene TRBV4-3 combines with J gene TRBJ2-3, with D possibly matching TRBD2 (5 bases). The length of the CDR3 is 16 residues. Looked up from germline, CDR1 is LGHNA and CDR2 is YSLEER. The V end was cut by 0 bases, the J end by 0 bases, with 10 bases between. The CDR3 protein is CASSQDIGGSTDTQYF. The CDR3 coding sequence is TGCGCCAGCAGCCAAGATATCGGCGGGAGCACAGATACGCAGTATTTT.

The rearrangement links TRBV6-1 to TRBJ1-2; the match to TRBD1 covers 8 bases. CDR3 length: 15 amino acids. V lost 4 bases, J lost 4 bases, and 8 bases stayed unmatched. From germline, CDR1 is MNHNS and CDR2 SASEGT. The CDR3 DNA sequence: TGTGCCAGCAGTGTCCGACAGGGGCCGAGCTATGGCTACACCTTC. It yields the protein CASSVRQGPSYGYTF.

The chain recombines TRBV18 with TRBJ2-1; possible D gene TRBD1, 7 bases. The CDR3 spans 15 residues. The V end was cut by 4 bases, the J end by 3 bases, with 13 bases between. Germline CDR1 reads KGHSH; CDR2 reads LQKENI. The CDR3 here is CASSQGGQLYNEQFF. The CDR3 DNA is TGTGCCAGCTCACAGGGGGGACAGCTCTACAATGAGCAGTTCTTC.

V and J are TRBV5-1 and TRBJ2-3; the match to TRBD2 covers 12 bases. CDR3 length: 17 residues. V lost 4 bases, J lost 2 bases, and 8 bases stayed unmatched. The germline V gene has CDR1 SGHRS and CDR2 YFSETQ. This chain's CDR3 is CASSGTTSGGLTDTQYF. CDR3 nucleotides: TGCGCCAGCAGCGGCACGACTAGCGGGGGACTCACAGATACGCAGTATTTT.

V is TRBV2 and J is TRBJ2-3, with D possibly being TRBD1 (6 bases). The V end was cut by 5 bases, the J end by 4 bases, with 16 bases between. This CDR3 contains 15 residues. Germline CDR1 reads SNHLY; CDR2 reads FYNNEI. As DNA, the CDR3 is TGTGCCAGCAGTTATGACAGGCAGCATCCAGATACGCAGTATTTT. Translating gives CASSYDRQHPDTQYF. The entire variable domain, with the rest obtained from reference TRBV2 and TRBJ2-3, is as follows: EPEVTQTPSHQVTQMGQEVILRCVPISNHLYFYWYRQILGQKVEFLVSFYNNEISEKSEIFDDQFSVERPDGSNFTLKIRSTKLEDSAMYFCASSYDRQHPDTQYFGPGTRLTVL.

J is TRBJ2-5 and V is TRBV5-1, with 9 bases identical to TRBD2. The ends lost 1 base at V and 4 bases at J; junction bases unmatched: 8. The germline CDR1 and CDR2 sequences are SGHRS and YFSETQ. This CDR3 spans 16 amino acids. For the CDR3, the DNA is TGCGCCAGCAGCTTGAGTGGCGGGGGGGCCTCAGAGACCCAGTACTTC. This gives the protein CASSLSGGGASETQYF.

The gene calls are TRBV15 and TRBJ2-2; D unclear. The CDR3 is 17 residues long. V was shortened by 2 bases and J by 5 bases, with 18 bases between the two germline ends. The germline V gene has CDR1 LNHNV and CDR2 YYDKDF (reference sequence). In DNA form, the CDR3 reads TGTGCCACCAGCAGACCCTCGTCAAGAACAAGAACCGGGGAGCTGTTTTTT. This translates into CATSRPSSRTRTGELFF.

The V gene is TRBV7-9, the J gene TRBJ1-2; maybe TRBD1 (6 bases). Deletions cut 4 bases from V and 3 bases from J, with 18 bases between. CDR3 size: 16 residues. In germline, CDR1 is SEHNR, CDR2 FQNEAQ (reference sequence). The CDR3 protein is CASSSGVGGADYGYTF. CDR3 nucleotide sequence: TGTGCCAGCAGCTCGGGGGTAGGGGGGGCTGACTATGGCTACACCTTC.

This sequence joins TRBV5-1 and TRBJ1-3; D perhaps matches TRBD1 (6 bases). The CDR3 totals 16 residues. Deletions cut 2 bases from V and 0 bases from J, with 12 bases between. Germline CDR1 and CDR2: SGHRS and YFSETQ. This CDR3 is CASSFSGTSSGNTIYF. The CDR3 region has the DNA TGCGCCAGCAGCTTTTCCGGGACAAGCTCTGGAAACACCATATATTTT.

The CDR3 region has the DNA TGTGCCAGCACATCGGGACACATTAATGAAAAACTGTTTTTT. Residues: CASTSGHINEKLFF. This sequence joins TRBV28 and TRBJ1-4; possible D gene TRBD1, 6 bases. This CDR3 is 14 amino acids long. Germline loops: CDR1 MDHEN, CDR2 SYDVKM. Trimming cost V 7 bases and J 4 bases, with 13 bases left between them. The complete variable domain, with remaining parts taken from reference TRBV28 and TRBJ1-4, reads DVKVTQSSRYLVKRTGEKVFLECVQDMDHENMFWYRQDPGLGLRLIYFSYDVKMKEKGDIPEGYSVSREKKERFSLILESASTNQTSMYLCASTSGHINEKLFFGSGTQLSVL.

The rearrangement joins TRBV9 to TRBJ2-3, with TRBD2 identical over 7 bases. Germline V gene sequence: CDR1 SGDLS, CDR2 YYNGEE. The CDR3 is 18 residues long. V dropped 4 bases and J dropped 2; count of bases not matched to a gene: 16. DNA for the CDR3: TGTGCCAGCAGCCCGATGGGCGGGGGAGGGCCCGCCACAGATACGCAGTATTTT. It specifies CASSPMGGGGPATDTQYF.

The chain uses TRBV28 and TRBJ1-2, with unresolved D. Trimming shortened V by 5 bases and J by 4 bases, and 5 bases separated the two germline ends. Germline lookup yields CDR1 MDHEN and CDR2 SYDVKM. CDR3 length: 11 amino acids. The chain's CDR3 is CASSQFYGYTF. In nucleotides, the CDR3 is TGTGCCAGCAGTCAGTTCTATGGCTACACCTTC.

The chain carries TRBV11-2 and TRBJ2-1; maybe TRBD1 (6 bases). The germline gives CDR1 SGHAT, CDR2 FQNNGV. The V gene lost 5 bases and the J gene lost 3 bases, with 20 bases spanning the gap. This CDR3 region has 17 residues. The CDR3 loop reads CASSQKNRQDFYNEQFF. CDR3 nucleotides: TGTGCCAGCAGCCAAAAAAACAGACAGGATTTCTACAATGAGCAGTTCTTC.

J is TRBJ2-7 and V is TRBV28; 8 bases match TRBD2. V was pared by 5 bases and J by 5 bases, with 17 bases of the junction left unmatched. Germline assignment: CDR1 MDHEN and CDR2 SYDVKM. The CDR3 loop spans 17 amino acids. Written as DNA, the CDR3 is TGTGCCAGCAGTCATACCACCGGGACTAGAGGGTCAGACGAGCAGTACTTC. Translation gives CASSHTTGTRGSDEQYF.

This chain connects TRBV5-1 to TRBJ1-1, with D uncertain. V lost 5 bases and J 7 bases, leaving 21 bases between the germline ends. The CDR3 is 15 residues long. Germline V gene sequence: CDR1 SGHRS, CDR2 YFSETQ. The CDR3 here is CASRIPTTLYDEAFF. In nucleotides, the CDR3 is TGCGCCAGCAGAATTCCCACTACACTATACGATGAAGCTTTCTTT. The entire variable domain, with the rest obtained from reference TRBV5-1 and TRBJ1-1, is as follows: KAGVTQTPRYLIKTRGQQVTLSCSPISGHRSVSWYQQTPGQGLQFLFEYFSETQRNKGNFPGRFSGRQFSNSRSEMNVSTLELGDSALYLCASRIPTTLYDEAFFGQGTRLTVV.

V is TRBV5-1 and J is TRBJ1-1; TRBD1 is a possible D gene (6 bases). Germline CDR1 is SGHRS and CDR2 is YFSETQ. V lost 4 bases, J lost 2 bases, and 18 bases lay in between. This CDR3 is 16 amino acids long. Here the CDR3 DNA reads TGCGCCAGCAGCCCGAGCGGAACAGGGTTCAACACTGAAGCTTTCTTT. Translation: CASSPSGTGFNTEAFF.

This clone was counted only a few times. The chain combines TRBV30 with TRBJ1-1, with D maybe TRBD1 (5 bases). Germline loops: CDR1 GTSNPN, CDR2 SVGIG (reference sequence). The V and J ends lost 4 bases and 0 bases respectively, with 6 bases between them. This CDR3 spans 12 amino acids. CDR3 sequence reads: CAWKGLNTEAFF. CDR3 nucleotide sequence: TGTGCCTGGAAGGGGCTGAACACTGAAGCTTTCTTT. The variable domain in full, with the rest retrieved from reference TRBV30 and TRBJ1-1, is SQTIHQWPATLVQPVGSPLSLECTVEGTSNPNLYWYRQAAGRGLQLLFYSVGIGQISSEVPQNLSASRPQDRQFILSSKKLLLSDSGFYLCAWKGLNTEAFFGQGTRLTVV.

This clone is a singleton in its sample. CDR3 loop: CASSFGGESYEQYF. The CDR3 DNA is TGTGCCAGCAGCTTTGGGGGCGAGTCCTACGAGCAGTACTTC. This chain uses TRBV7-6 with TRBJ2-5, with D tentatively TRBD1 (6 bases). The DNA end is more similar to TRBJ2-7, so the J call may be wrong. The CDR3 has 14 residues. The V gene's germline CDR1 is SGHVS and CDR2 FNYEAQ.

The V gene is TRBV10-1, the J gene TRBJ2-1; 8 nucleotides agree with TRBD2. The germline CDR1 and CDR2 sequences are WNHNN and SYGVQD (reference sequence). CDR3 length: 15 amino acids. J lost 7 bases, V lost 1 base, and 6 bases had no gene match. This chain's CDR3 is CASSEFRLAKNEQFF. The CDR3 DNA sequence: TGCGCCAGCAGTGAGTTTCGACTAGCGAAGAATGAGCAGTTCTTC.

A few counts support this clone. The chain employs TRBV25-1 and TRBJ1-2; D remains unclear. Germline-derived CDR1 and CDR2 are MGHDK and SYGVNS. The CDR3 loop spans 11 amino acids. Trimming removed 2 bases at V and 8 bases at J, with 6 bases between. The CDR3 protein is CASSERRGYTF. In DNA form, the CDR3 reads TGTGCCAGCAGTGAAAGGAGGGGCTACACCTTC.

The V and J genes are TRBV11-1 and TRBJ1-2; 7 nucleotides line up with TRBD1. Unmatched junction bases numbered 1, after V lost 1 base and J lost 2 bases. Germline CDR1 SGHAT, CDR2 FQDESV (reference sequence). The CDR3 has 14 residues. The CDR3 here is CASSLGDSNYGYTF. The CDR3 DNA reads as TGTGCCAGCAGCTTAGGGGACAGCAACTATGGCTACACCTTC.

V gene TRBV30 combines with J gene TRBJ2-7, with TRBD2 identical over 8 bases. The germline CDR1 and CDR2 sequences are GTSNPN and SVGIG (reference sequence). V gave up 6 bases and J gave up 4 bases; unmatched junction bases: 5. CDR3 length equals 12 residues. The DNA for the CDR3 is TGTGCCTGCAGCCCGGGGGGGTACGAGCAGTACTTC. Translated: CACSPGGYEQYF.